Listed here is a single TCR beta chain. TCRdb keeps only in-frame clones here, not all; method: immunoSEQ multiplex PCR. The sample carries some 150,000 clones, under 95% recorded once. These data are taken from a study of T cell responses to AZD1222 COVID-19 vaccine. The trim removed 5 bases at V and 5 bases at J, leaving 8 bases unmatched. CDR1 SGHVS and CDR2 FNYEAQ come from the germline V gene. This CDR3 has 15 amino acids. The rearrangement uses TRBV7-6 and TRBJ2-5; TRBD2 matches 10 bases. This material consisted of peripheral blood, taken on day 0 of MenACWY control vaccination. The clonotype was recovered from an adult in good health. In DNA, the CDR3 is TGTGCCAGCAGCCCCCGGACTAGCGGTTCTGAGACCCAGTACTTC. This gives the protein CASSPRTSGSETQYF.